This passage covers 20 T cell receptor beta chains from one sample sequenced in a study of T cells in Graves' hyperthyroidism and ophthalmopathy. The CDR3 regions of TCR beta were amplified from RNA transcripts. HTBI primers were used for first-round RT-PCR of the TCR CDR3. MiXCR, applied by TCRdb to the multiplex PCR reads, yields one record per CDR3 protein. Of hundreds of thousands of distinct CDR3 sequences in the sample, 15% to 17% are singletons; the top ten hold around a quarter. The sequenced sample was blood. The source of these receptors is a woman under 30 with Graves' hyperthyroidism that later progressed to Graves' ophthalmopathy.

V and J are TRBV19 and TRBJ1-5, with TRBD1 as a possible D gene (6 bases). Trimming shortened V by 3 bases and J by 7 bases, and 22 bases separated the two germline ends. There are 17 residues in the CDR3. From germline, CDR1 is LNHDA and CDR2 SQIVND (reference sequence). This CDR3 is CASSITATGQYGQPQHF. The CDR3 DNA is TGTGCCAGTAGTATCACCGCTACAGGGCAGTACGGACAGCCCCAGCATTTT.

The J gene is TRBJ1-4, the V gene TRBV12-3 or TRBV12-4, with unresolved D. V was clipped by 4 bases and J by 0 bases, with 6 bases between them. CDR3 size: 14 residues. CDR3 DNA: TGTGCCAGCAGTTACATTGCAACTAATGAAAAACTGTTTTTT. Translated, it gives CASSYIATNEKLFF.

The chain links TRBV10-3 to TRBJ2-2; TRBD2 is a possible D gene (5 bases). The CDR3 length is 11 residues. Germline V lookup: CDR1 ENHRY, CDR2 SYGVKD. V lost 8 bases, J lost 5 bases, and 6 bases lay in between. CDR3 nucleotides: TGTGCCATCGGGAGAACCGGGGAGCTGTTTTTT. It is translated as CAIGRTGELFF.

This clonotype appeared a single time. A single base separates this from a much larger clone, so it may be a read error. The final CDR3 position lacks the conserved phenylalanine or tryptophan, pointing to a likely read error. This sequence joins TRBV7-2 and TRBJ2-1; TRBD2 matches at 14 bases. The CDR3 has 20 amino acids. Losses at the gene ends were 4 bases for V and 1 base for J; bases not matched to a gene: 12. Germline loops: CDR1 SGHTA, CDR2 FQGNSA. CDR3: CASSSPTSGRAGRSYNEQFL. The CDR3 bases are TGTGCCAGCAGCTCTCCGACTAGCGGGAGGGCCGGAAGATCCTACAATGAGCAGTTCCTC.

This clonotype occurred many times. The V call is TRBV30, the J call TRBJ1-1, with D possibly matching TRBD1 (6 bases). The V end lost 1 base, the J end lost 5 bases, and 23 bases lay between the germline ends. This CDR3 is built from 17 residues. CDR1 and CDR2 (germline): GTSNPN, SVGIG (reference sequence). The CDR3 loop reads CAWSETGLVLYGTEAFF. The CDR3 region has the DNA TGTGCCTGGAGTGAAACAGGGTTAGTGCTATATGGGACTGAAGCTTTCTTT.

The CDR3 loop reads CASGRDGGETQYF. The CDR3 DNA reads as TGTGCCAGCGGACGGGACGGAGGAGAGACCCAGTACTTC. This chain connects TRBV2 to TRBJ2-5; D tentatively fits TRBD1 or TRBD2 (5 bases each). Germline V gene data show CDR1 as SNHLY and CDR2 as FYNNEI. Trimming took 8 bases from V and 4 from J, leaving 14 bases between them. There are 13 residues in the CDR3.

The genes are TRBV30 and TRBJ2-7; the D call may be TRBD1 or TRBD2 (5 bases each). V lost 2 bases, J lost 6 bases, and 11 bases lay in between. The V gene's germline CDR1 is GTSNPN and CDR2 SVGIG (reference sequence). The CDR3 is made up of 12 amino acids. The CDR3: CAWSTFGGEQYF. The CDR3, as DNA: TGTGCCTGGAGTACGTTTGGGGGCGAGCAGTACTTC.

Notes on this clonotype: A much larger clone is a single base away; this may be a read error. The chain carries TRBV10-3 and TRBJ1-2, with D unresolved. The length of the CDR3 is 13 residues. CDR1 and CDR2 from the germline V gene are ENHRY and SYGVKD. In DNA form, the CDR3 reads TGTACCATCAGTCCGGACGGGAACTATGGCTACACCTTC. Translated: CTISPDGNYGYTF.

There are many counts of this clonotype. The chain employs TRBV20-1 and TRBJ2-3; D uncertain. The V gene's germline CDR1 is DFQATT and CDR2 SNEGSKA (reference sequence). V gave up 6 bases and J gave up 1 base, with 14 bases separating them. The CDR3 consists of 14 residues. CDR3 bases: TGCAGTGCACCACCCGGGTGGGGCACAGATACGCAGTATTTT. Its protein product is CSAPPGWGTDTQYF.

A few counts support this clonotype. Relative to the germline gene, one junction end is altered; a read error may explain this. CDR3 amino acids: CAGSGGTSGHNEQFF. DNA of the CDR3: TGTGCCGGCAGTGGCGGGACTAGCGGGCACAATGAGCAGTTCTTC. This chain joins TRBV6-1 and TRBJ2-1; 12 nucleotides match TRBD2. In germline, CDR1 is MNHNS, CDR2 SASEGT. The CDR3 consists of 15 residues.

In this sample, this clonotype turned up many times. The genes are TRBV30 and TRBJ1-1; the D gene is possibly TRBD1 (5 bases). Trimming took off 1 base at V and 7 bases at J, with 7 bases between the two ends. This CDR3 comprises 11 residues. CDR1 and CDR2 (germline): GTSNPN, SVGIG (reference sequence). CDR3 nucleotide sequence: TGTGCCTGGAGTGATCAGGGTGAAGCTTTCTTT. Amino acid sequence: CAWSDQGEAFF. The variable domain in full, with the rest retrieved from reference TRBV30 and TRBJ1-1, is SQTIHQWPATLVQPVGSPLSLECTVEGTSNPNLYWYRQAAGRGLQLLFYSVGIGQISSEVPQNLSASRPQDRQFILSSKKLLLSDSGFYLCAWSDQGEAFFGQGTRLTVV.

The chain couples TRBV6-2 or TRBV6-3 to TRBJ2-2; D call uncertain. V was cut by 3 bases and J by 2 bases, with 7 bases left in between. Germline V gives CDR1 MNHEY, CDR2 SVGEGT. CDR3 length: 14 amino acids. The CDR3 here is CASSYITNTGELFF. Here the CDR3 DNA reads TGTGCCAGCAGTTATATAACCAACACCGGGGAGCTGTTTTTT.

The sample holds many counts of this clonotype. The CDR3 coding sequence is TGTGCCAGCAGGCGGGACCAAGTCTCTTGGCCCCAGCATTTT. Residues: CASRRDQVSWPQHF. V usage is TRBV28 and J usage is TRBJ1-5; TRBD1 is a possible D gene (5 bases). Trimming removed 6 bases at V and 9 bases at J, with 18 bases between. Germline V CDR1 and CDR2: MDHEN, SYDVKM. This CDR3 is 14 amino acids long. The whole variable domain, filled in from reference TRBV28 and TRBJ1-5, reads DVKVTQSSRYLVKRTGEKVFLECVQDMDHENMFWYRQDPGLGLRLIYFSYDVKMKEKGDIPEGYSVSREKKERFSLILESASTNQTSMYLCASRRDQVSWPQHFGDGTRLSIL.

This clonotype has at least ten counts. CDR3 sequence reads: CSARDRLAGEETQYF. The CDR3 nucleotides read TGCAGTGCTAGAGATCGGCTAGCGGGAGAGGAGACCCAGTACTTC. This chain connects TRBV20-1 to TRBJ2-5; 10 positions agree with TRBD2. This CDR3 has 15 residues. Unmatched junction bases numbered 6, after V lost 0 bases and J lost 5 bases. Germline CDR1 reads DFQATT; CDR2 reads SNEGSKA (reference sequence).

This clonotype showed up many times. For the CDR3, the DNA is TGTGCCAGCAGCCAAGTTCAGAGTTCTCGCGAGCAGTACTTC. It encodes CASSQVQSSREQYF. J is TRBJ2-7 and V is TRBV3-1; D is unresolved. The V gene lost 1 base and the J gene lost 6 bases, with 13 bases spanning the gap. Germline CDR1 is LGHDT and CDR2 is YNNKEL (reference sequence). This CDR3 is built from 14 residues.

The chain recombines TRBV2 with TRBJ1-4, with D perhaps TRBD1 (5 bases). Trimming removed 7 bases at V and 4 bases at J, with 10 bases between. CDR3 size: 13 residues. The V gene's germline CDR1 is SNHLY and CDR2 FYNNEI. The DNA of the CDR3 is TGTGCCAGCAAGGGACGGATTAATGAAAAACTGTTTTTT. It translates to CASKGRINEKLFF.

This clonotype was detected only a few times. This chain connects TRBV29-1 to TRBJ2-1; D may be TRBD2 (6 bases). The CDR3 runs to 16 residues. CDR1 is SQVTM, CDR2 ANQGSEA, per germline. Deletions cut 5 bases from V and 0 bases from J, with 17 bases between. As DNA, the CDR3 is TGCAGCGTTAAGGGTACCTGGGAGGACTCCTACAATGAGCAGTTCTTC. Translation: CSVKGTWEDSYNEQFF.

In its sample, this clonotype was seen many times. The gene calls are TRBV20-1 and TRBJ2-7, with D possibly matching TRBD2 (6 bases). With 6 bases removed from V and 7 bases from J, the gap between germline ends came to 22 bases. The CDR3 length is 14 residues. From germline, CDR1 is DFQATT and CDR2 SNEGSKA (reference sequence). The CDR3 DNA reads TGCAGTGCGACTCTGGGAGGATTTGAATTGGAGCAGTACTTC. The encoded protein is CSATLGGFELEQYF.

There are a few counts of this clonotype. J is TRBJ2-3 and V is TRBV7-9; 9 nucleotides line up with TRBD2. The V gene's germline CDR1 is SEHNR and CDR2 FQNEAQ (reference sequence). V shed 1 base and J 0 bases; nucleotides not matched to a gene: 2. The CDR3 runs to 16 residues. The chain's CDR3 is CASSLVREGSTDTQYF. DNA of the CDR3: TGTGCCAGCAGCTTAGTGCGGGAGGGAAGCACAGATACGCAGTATTTT.

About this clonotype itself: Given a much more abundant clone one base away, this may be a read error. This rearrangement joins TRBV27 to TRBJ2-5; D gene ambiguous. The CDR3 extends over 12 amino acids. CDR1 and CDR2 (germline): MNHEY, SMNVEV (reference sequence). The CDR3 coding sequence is TGTGCCAGCGGATCGACACAAGACACCCAGTACTTC. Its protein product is CASGSTQDTQYF.